The source of this TCR beta chain is a study of a mutant IDH1 vaccine in newly diagnosed glioma. For the study at large: Vaccines were begun 4-6 weeks after radiotherapy alone, or with temozolomide cycles.

V lost 4 bases and J 6 bases, leaving 10 bases between the germline ends. The germline V gene encodes CDR1 SGHRS and CDR2 YFSETQ. This CDR3 contains 13 residues. Stated time point: week 23, last vaccination. The vaccine gave 300 ug of a 20-mer mutant IDH1 peptide subcutaneously per dose. TCRdb keeps only in-frame clones here, not all; method: immunoSEQ multiplex PCR. This sample has roughly 38,000 clones; about 79% occur once, and the top ten carry approximately 6.7%. A note on this clone: Antigen unknown.

This TCR was recovered from a woman aged 40-49 years with glioma. Some clones in this sample may be carry-over from other donors' samples. The source was PBMCs, collected from a glioma patient whose treatment included an IDH1 peptide vaccine. This chain links TRBV5-1 with TRBJ2-2, with D hard to call. The CDR3 region is CASSLDPSGELFF. CDR3 nucleotides: TGCGCCAGCAGCCTGGACCCCTCCGGGGAGCTGTTTTTT.